One sample yielded the 20 T cell receptor beta chains listed below, sequenced in a study of cytomegalovirus exposure and HLA in healthy donors. 13 Jbeta primers and 60 Vbeta primers were used for the PCR. Sequencing used immunoSEQ multiplex PCR; TCRdb keeps in-frame clones, though not all of them. The repertoire holds roughly 220,000 clones, roughly 80% seen once, with 2.9% in the top ten. Sequencing was performed on PBMCs. These TCRs come from a man aged 25-40 years in good health and CMV-seronegative.

The chain has TRBV6-5 and TRBJ2-3; D perhaps matches TRBD2 (7 bases). The CDR3 loop spans 15 amino acids. The germline CDR1 and CDR2 sequences are MNHEY and SVGAGI. Trimming shortened V by 8 bases and J by 3 bases, and 18 bases separated the two germline ends. CDR3 DNA: TGTGCCAGCGCCAGATGGGGGGGCCGAACAGATACGCAGTATTTT. It specifies CASARWGGRTDTQYF.

The chain links TRBV29-1 to TRBJ1-2, with D possibly TRBD1 on 5 matching bases. The CDR3 contains 12 residues. V was pared by 4 bases and J by 7 bases, with 13 bases between. CDR1 SQVTM and CDR2 ANQGSEA come from the germline V gene. CDR3 nucleotides: TGCAGCGTTGGTTGGGGGGAAGGTGGCTACACCTTC. Protein product: CSVGWGEGGYTF.

The chain combines TRBV21-1 with TRBJ2-4; the D segment call TRBD1 is taken from the table without a DNA check. TRBV21-1 is labeled a pseudogene. The CDR3 spans 16 residues. CDR3 region: CAILSGGQGTKNIQYF. The CDR3 region has the DNA TGTGCCATCCTGAGCGGGGGACAGGGAACCAAAAACATTCAGTACTTC.

CDR3 sequence (DNA): TGTGCCAGCAGCTCCGCGGACGGGGAGCTGTTTTTT. Encoded protein: CASSSADGELFF. The chain combines TRBV5-6 with TRBJ2-2; D not certain. Germline CDR1 reads SGHDT; CDR2 reads YYEEEE. Trimming took 3 bases from V and 7 from J, leaving 7 bases between them. This CDR3 region has 12 residues.

This clone was seen just once. V and J are TRBV5-6 and TRBJ2-5; TRBD1 aligns across 11 bases. The DNA end is more similar to TRBJ2-7, so the J call may be wrong. Per the germline V gene, CDR1 is SGHDT and CDR2 is YYEEEE. CDR3 length: 17 amino acids. CDR3 DNA sequence: TGTGCCAGCAGCCCCTCAGGACAGGGGGCGACCAACTACGAGCAGTACTTC. This translates into CASSPSGQGATNYEQYF.

This clone was observed a few times. The chain joins TRBV28 to TRBJ1-4, with 7 bases that match TRBD1. This CDR3 has 15 residues. Per germline, CDR1 MDHEN and CDR2 SYDVKM. Unmatched junction bases numbered 4, after V lost 4 bases and J lost 2 bases. The CDR3 region has the DNA TGTGCCAGCAGTTCAGGGGGACTGACTAATGAAAAACTGTTTTTT. Its translation: CASSSGGLTNEKLFF.

The rearrangement uses TRBV28 and TRBJ2-1; 8 bases align to TRBD2. This CDR3 comprises 13 residues. Trimming removed 10 bases from V and 6 bases from J; junction bases left unmatched: 8. The V gene's germline CDR1 is MDHEN and CDR2 SYDVKM. The CDR3 coding sequence is TGTGCCACCGGGGGGGATTTAAGCAATGAGCAGTTCTTC. Translation gives CATGGDLSNEQFF.

A few counts support this clone. J is TRBJ2-7 and V is TRBV10-3; D is unclear. Trimming took 7 bases from V and 0 from J, leaving 10 bases between them. This CDR3 contains 13 residues. Germline CDR1 reads ENHRY; CDR2 reads SYGVKD. The chain's CDR3 is CAIKETRSYEQYF. Written as DNA, the CDR3 is TGTGCCATCAAAGAAACTCGCTCCTACGAGCAGTACTTC.

The rearrangement links TRBV11-2 to TRBJ2-5; D perhaps matches TRBD1 (6 bases). This CDR3 comprises 14 residues. The V gene's germline CDR1 is SGHAT and CDR2 FQNNGV. Trimming pared 5 bases from V and 5 bases from J, leaving 15 bases between. The CDR3 nucleotides read TGTGCCAGCAGCACAGGACAGATTGGGGAGACCCAGTACTTC. It encodes CASSTGQIGETQYF.

The chain has TRBV9 and TRBJ1-2, with TRBD1 as a possible D gene (6 bases). This CDR3 is 17 amino acids long. Germline V gene lookup returns CDR1 SGDLS and CDR2 YYNGEE. V lost 0 bases, J lost 1 base, and 16 bases lay in between. The CDR3 coding sequence is TGTGCCAGCAGCGTAGCTGATGTCGGGGGGCTTAACTATGGCTACACCTTC. Amino acids: CASSVADVGGLNYGYTF.

V gene TRBV25-1 combines with J gene TRBJ1-2, with TRBD1 matching 8 bases. Germline values: CDR1 MGHDK, CDR2 SYGVNS. The length of the CDR3 is 15 residues. V shed 3 bases and J 8 bases; nucleotides not matched to a gene: 11. The chain's CDR3 is CASSDFGQGAMGYTF. The CDR3, as DNA: TGTGCCAGCAGTGATTTCGGACAGGGCGCTATGGGCTACACCTTC.

This clone was found a few times. The rearrangement joins TRBV28 to TRBJ1-2, with 8 bases fitting TRBD1. J lost 2 bases, V lost 4 bases, and 12 bases had no gene match. Per germline, CDR1 MDHEN and CDR2 SYDVKM. CDR3 length: 17 amino acids. The CDR3 region has the DNA TGTGCCAGCAGTTCACGTATTAGGTACAGGGGGAACTATGGCTACACCTTC. Protein sequence: CASSSRIRYRGNYGYTF.

This chain connects TRBV5-6 to TRBJ2-5, with D possibly matching TRBD1 (5 bases). The end of the DNA is better explained by TRBJ2-7, so the J call may be wrong. Looked up from germline, CDR1 is SGHDT and CDR2 is YYEEEE. This CDR3 is built from 16 residues. The CDR3 is CASSTTGYSFIYEQYF. CDR3 nucleotides: TGTGCCAGCAGCACTACAGGATATTCGTTCATATACGAGCAGTACTTC.

This chain joins TRBV7-9 and TRBJ1-2; 7 nucleotides match TRBD1. The CDR3 is 14 residues long. Trimming at V came to 5 bases and at J to 3 bases, leaving 6 bases not matched to a gene. From germline, CDR1 is SEHNR and CDR2 FQNEAQ (reference sequence). CDR3 region: CASSPRQGDYGYTF. In DNA form, the CDR3 reads TGTGCCAGCAGCCCGAGACAGGGCGACTATGGCTACACCTTC.

Worth noting for this clone: Within the sample, other DNA sequences also encode this same CDR3. CDR3 nucleotides: TGTGCCAGCAGCTTGGACAGGACCTACGAGCAGTACTTC. The encoded protein is CASSLDRTYEQYF. The genes are TRBV5-4 and TRBJ2-7, with D possibly matching TRBD1 (5 bases). CDR1 and CDR2 from the germline V gene are SGHNT and YYREEE (reference sequence). The CDR3 totals 13 residues. Deletions cut 0 bases from V and 2 bases from J, with 6 bases between.

This chain joins TRBV5-1 and TRBJ2-1, with 12 positions matching TRBD2. This CDR3 has 19 amino acids. With 1 base clipped from V and 0 bases from J, the junction kept 8 bases outside the gene matches. CDR1 and CDR2 (germline): SGHRS, YFSETQ. This CDR3 reads CASSLLGLAGLSSYNEQFF. Written as DNA, the CDR3 is TGCGCCAGCAGCTTGTTAGGACTAGCGGGGTTGAGCTCCTACAATGAGCAGTTCTTC.

The chain uses TRBV5-1 and TRBJ1-5; 7 bases are a match to TRBD1. Germline CDR1 SGHRS, CDR2 YFSETQ. V gave up 1 base and J gave up 2 bases; unmatched junction bases: 0. There are 14 residues in the CDR3. The CDR3 loop reads CASSLTGGNQPQHF. DNA of the CDR3: TGCGCCAGCAGCTTGACAGGGGGCAATCAGCCCCAGCATTTT.

This chain connects TRBV5-4 to TRBJ2-5, with TRBD2 as a possible D gene (5 bases). From germline, CDR1 is SGHNT and CDR2 YYREEE (reference sequence). The CDR3 loop spans 13 amino acids. V lost 4 bases and J 5 bases, leaving 12 bases between the germline ends. CDR3: CASSPRGRETQYF. In DNA, the CDR3 is TGTGCCAGCAGCCCCCGGGGAAGGGAGACCCAGTACTTC.

The rearrangement joins TRBV10-1 to TRBJ2-7, with D tentatively TRBD2 (5 bases). V lost 0 bases and J lost 2, with 8 bases in between. The CDR3 covers 14 residues. CDR1 WNHNN and CDR2 SYGVQD come from the germline V gene (reference sequence). The CDR3 nucleotides read TGCGCCAGCAGTGAGTCGAGGGCCGCCTACGAGCAGTACTTC. It yields the protein CASSESRAAYEQYF.

The table lists this clone with a count of one. The rearrangement links TRBV4-3 to TRBJ1-6, with D uncertain. Germline lookup yields CDR1 LGHNA and CDR2 YSLEER. CDR3 length equals 18 residues. Trimming took 4 bases from V and 0 from J, leaving 16 bases between them. The CDR3, as DNA: TGCGCCAGCAGCCCACGACGAGGACTGAGCTCCTATAATTCACCCCTCCACTTT. As protein: CASSPRRGLSSYNSPLHF.